These 25 T cell receptor beta chains share one sample of origin, sequenced in a study of early T cells in non-severe SARS-CoV-2 infection. In TCRdb, the 5' RACE reads were re-called with MiXCR into one record per CDR3 protein. The data contain 30,000 to 45,000 distinct CDR3 sequences, roughly 9.7% of them singletons. Material: whole blood. Receptor source: an adult who was a healthcare worker with PCR-confirmed SARS-CoV-2 infection or an uninfected control (not recorded which).

This rearrangement joins TRBV15 to TRBJ2-3; 12 bases line up with TRBD2. Germline CDR1 and CDR2: LNHNV and YYDKDF (reference sequence). Trimming at V came to 0 bases and at J to 0 bases, leaving 4 bases not matched to a gene. The CDR3 length is 18 residues. CDR3 sequence: CATSRDLAGGPSTDTQYF. The CDR3, as DNA: TGTGCCACCAGCAGAGATCTAGCGGGGGGGCCTAGCACAGATACGCAGTATTTT.

The V gene is TRBV29-1, the J gene TRBJ2-7, with D possibly matching TRBD1 (6 bases). Trimming cost V 4 bases and J 2 bases, with 9 bases left between them. Germline CDR1 reads SQVTM; CDR2 reads ANQGSEA. The CDR3 is made up of 12 amino acids. CDR3 nucleotides: TGCAGCGTTGTGGGACAAACCTACGAGCAGTACTTC. Protein product: CSVVGQTYEQYF.

The sample holds a few counts of this clonotype. This chain uses TRBV12-3 or TRBV12-4 with TRBJ2-3; possibly TRBD2 for D (6 bases). The CDR3 runs to 15 residues. V was clipped by 1 base and J by 2 bases, with 10 bases between them. The CDR3: CASSLDPSATDTQYF. The CDR3 DNA is TGTGCCAGCAGTTTAGATCCTAGCGCCACAGATACGCAGTATTTT.

This clonotype has only a few counts. This may come from a read error, since a much larger clone is one base off. J is TRBJ1-3 and V is TRBV7-6; no firm D call. The CDR3 covers 15 residues. Per germline, CDR1 SGHVS and CDR2 FNYEAQ. The CDR3 region has the DNA TGTGCCAGCAGCTTATTAGATAGCTCTGAAAACACCATATATTTT. Protein product: CASSLLDSSENTIYF.

This clonotype was found many times. V gene TRBV10-2 combines with J gene TRBJ1-1, with D uncertain. V gave up 2 bases and J gave up 4 bases, with 5 bases separating them. CDR1 and CDR2 from the germline V gene are WSHSY and SAAADI. CDR3 length: 12 amino acids. The CDR3 loop is CASSEGVTEAFF. For the CDR3, the DNA is TGCGCCAGCAGTGAGGGTGTCACTGAAGCTTTCTTT.

The rearrangement uses TRBV29-1 and TRBJ1-1; unclear D gene. Per the germline V gene, CDR1 is SQVTM and CDR2 is ANQGSEA. The CDR3 is 13 amino acids. Trimming cost V 2 bases and J 1 base, with 8 bases left between them. CDR3 sequence reads: CSVERQENTEAFF. The CDR3 nucleotides are TGCAGCGTTGAACGGCAGGAGAACACTGAAGCTTTCTTT. The complete variable domain, with remaining parts taken from reference TRBV29-1 and TRBJ1-1, reads SAVISQKPSRDICQRGTSLTIQCQVDSQVTMMFWYRQQPGQSLTLIATANQGSEATYESGFVIDKFPISRPNLTFSTLTVSNMSPEDSSIYLCSVERQENTEAFFGQGTRLTVV.

This clonotype has just one count. A read error is possible here, since a much larger clone lies one base away. The rearrangement joins TRBV5-5 to TRBJ2-7; D not resolved. The germline V gene encodes CDR1 SGHKS and CDR2 YYEKEE (reference sequence). This CDR3 contains 11 residues. CDR3 sequence: CANSRDYEQYF. DNA for the CDR3: TGTGCCAACAGCCGCGACTACGAGCAGTACTTC.

This clonotype has a handful of counts. The V call is TRBV20-1, the J call TRBJ2-1; tentatively, D is TRBD2 (5 bases). V was clipped by 1 base and J by 3 bases, with 10 bases between them. Germline V gives CDR1 DFQATT, CDR2 SNEGSKA (reference sequence). The CDR3 totals 14 residues. In DNA, the CDR3 is TGCAGTGCTAGAGCCCCCGGGGACTACAATGAGCAGTTCTTC. Its protein product is CSARAPGDYNEQFF.

The table lists this clonotype with many counts. V gene TRBV15 combines with J gene TRBJ2-3; no firm D call. Trimming removed 0 bases from V and 3 bases from J, with 7 bases in between. Germline CDR1 reads LNHNV; CDR2 reads YYDKDF (reference sequence). The CDR3 sequence is 14 residues long. CDR3 in amino acids: CATSREERTDTQYF. Written as DNA, the CDR3 is TGTGCCACCAGCAGAGAAGAACGGACAGATACGCAGTATTTT.

This clonotype was picked up many times. The rearrangement uses TRBV12-3 or TRBV12-4 and TRBJ1-6; no firm D call. The CDR3 runs to 14 residues. V gave up 1 base and J gave up 7 bases, with 8 bases separating them. CDR3 region: CASSLESANSPLHF. The CDR3 DNA is TGTGCCAGCAGTTTAGAATCGGCAAATTCACCCCTCCACTTT.

This clonotype was recorded many times. The V gene is TRBV20-1, the J gene TRBJ1-2; unclear D gene. V dropped 1 base and J dropped 3 bases, with 21 bases sitting between them. Germline V gene sequence: CDR1 DFQATT, CDR2 SNEGSKA (reference sequence). The CDR3 sequence is 17 residues long. CDR3 loop: CSARVGPNWSGHYGYTF. The CDR3, as DNA: TGCAGTGCTAGAGTGGGTCCCAATTGGTCCGGACACTATGGCTACACCTTC.

V and J are TRBV6-1 and TRBJ2-1; no clear D. Trimming removed 6 bases from V and 7 bases from J, with 19 bases in between. CDR3 length: 15 residues. The germline V gene has CDR1 MNHNS and CDR2 SASEGT. DNA for the CDR3: TGTGCCAGCAGCGATAGCCGGACGGTGTGGAATGAGCAGTTCTTC. Its translation is CASSDSRTVWNEQFF.

This clonotype was seen at least ten times. V gene TRBV27 combines with J gene TRBJ1-3, with 9 bases lining up with TRBD1. The CDR3 loop spans 16 amino acids. With V trimmed by 3 bases and J by 2 bases, 5 bases remained unmatched. Germline CDR1 and CDR2: MNHEY and SMNVEV (reference sequence). The CDR3 region is CASSFSRTGAGNTIYF. CDR3 bases: TGTGCCAGCAGTTTCTCTAGGACAGGGGCTGGAAACACCATATATTTT.

The V gene is TRBV7-2, the J gene TRBJ1-2; 8 bases are a match to TRBD1. The CDR3 loop spans 16 amino acids. The germline V gene encodes CDR1 SGHTA and CDR2 FQGNSA. V trimming: 3 bases; J trimming: 5 bases; junction bases outside the gene matches: 11. The CDR3 nucleotides read TGTGCCAGCAGCTTGTCACAGGGGGTAGGCCCTTATGGCTACACCTTC. This codes for CASSLSQGVGPYGYTF. Full variable domain (remainder filled in from reference TRBV7-2 and TRBJ1-2): GAGVSQSPSNKVTEKGKDVELRCDPISGHTALYWYRQSLGQGLEFLIYFQGNSAPDKSGLPSDRFSAERTGGSVSTLTIQRTQQEDSAVYLCASSLSQGVGPYGYTFGSGTRLTVV.

This clonotype came up many times. This chain joins TRBV4-3 and TRBJ1-2; 7 positions agree with TRBD1. Per the germline V gene, CDR1 is LGHNA and CDR2 is YSLEER. The CDR3 extends over 16 amino acids. Trimming removed 0 bases from V and 3 bases from J; junction bases left unmatched: 7. The CDR3 is CASSQDRGQADYGYTF. The CDR3 region has the DNA TGCGCCAGCAGCCAAGACAGAGGACAGGCTGACTATGGCTACACCTTC.

This clonotype was observed at least ten times. J is TRBJ2-1 and V is TRBV14, with D possibly TRBD1 on 6 matching bases. V was shortened by 6 bases and J by 8 bases, with 14 bases between the two germline ends. The CDR3 runs to 13 residues. Germline-derived CDR1 and CDR2 are SGHDN and FVKESK. CDR3 residues: CASRGPGVDEQFF. The CDR3, as DNA: TGTGCCAGCAGGGGCCCAGGGGTTGATGAGCAGTTCTTC.

The table lists this clonotype with a few counts. This chain connects TRBV20-1 to TRBJ1-3; 7 bases fit TRBD1. Trimming removed 3 bases from V and 4 bases from J; junction bases left unmatched: 9. Germline V gene sequence: CDR1 DFQATT, CDR2 SNEGSKA (reference sequence). The CDR3 has 15 residues. This CDR3 reads CSARIPGQPGNTIYF. DNA of the CDR3: TGCAGTGCTAGGATCCCGGGACAGCCAGGAAACACCATATATTTT.

This clonotype has at least ten counts. The gene calls are TRBV24-1 and TRBJ1-5; D ambiguous. Trimming left V 0 bases short and J 1 base short, with 9 bases between. The germline CDR1 and CDR2 sequences are KGHDR and SFDVKD. The length of the CDR3 is 16 residues. CDR3 loop: CATSDLHRQSNQPQHF. The CDR3 DNA follows: TGTGCCACCAGTGATTTGCACCGGCAAAGCAATCAGCCCCAGCATTTT.

In its sample, this clonotype was seen many times. At one end the junction does not follow the germline gene, possibly because of a read error. This chain links TRBV11-2 with TRBJ2-5; 11 bases align to TRBD1. The CDR3 has 15 residues. Germline-derived CDR1 and CDR2 are SGHAT and FQNNGV. CDR3 protein: CASSLEVDLPGQGDF. CDR3 DNA sequence: TGTGCCAGCAGCTTAGAAGTGGATCTCCCGGGACAGGGGGACTTC.

This clonotype was seen many times. CDR3 in DNA: TGTGCCAGCAGCTTATGGGACAGGGGCTCACCCCTCCACTTT. This gives the protein CASSLWDRGSPLHF. V usage is TRBV7-6 and J usage is TRBJ1-6; 10 nucleotides agree with TRBD1. J gave up 10 bases and V 2 bases, and 2 bases lay outside the gene matches. The germline V gene has CDR1 SGHVS and CDR2 FNYEAQ. The CDR3 is made up of 14 amino acids.

In this sample, this clonotype turned up many times. This sequence joins TRBV2 and TRBJ2-3; 10 nucleotides line up with TRBD2. Germline CDR1 is SNHLY and CDR2 is FYNNEI. The CDR3 runs to 15 residues. Trimming removed 7 bases from V and 1 base from J; junction bases left unmatched: 5. The CDR3 loop reads CASMGGTSGTDTQYF. CDR3 bases: TGTGCCAGCATGGGGGGGACTAGCGGCACAGATACGCAGTATTTT.

The chain is built from TRBV28 and TRBJ1-2; D is uncertain. Germline CDR1 and CDR2: MDHEN and SYDVKM. V lost 5 bases, J lost 7 bases, and 11 bases lay in between. This CDR3 is 12 amino acids long. The CDR3 sequence: CASSLVGGGYTF. The CDR3 region has the DNA TGTGCCAGCAGTCTCGTAGGAGGTGGCTACACCTTC.

This clonotype was observed once. CDR3: CASPVPRTYEQYF. The CDR3 DNA reads as TGTGCCAGCCCAGTACCCCGAACCTACGAGCAGTACTTC. The rearrangement joins TRBV6-4 to TRBJ2-7; D remains unclear. Looked up from germline, CDR1 is MRHNA and CDR2 is SNTAGT. Between the trimmed V and J ends, which lost 8 bases and 2 bases, there was a span of 13 bases. This CDR3 region has 13 residues.

At least ten counts were recorded for this clonotype. The V call is TRBV18, the J call TRBJ2-3; possible D gene TRBD2, 7 bases. Germline-derived CDR1 and CDR2 are KGHSH and LQKENI. This CDR3 is 16 amino acids long. The V end lost 2 bases, the J end lost 2 bases, and 14 bases lay between the germline ends. CDR3 nucleotide sequence: TGTGCCAGCTCACCAATCACGGGGGGCCCCACAGATACGCAGTATTTT. Its protein is CASSPITGGPTDTQYF.

This clonotype appeared many times. The chain uses TRBV7-2 and TRBJ1-2, with no clear D. Trimming removed 8 bases at V and 4 bases at J, with 17 bases between. CDR1 and CDR2 (germline): SGHTA, FQGNSA. This CDR3 spans 14 amino acids. CDR3 amino acids: CASGKDRAGYGYTF. CDR3 bases: TGTGCCAGCGGCAAGGATAGGGCCGGCTATGGCTACACCTTC.